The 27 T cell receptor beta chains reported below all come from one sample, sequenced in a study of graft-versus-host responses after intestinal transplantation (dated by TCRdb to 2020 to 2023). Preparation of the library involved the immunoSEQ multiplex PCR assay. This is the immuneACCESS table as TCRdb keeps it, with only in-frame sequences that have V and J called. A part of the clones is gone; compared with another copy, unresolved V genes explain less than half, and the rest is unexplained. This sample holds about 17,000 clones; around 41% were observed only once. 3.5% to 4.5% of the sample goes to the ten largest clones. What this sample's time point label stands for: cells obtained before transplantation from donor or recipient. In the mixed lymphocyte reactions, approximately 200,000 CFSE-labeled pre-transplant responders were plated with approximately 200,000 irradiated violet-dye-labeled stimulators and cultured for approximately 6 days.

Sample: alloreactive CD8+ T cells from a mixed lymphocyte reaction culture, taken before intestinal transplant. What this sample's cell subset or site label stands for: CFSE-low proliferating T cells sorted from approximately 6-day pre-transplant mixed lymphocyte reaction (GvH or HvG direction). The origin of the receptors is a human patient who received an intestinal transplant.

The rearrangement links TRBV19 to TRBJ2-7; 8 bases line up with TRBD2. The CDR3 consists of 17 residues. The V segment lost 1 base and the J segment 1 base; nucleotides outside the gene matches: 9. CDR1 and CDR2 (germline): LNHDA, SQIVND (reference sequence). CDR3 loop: CASSIVPSREESYEQYF. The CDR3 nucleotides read TGTGCCAGTAGTATAGTTCCGTCGCGGGAGGAATCCTACGAGCAGTACTTC. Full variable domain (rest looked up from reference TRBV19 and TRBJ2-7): DGGITQSPKYLFRKEGQNVTLSCEQNLNHDAMYWYRQDPGQGLRLIYYSQIVNDFQKGDIAEGYSVSREKKESFPLTVTSAQKNPTAFYLCASSIVPSREESYEQYFGPGTRLTVT.

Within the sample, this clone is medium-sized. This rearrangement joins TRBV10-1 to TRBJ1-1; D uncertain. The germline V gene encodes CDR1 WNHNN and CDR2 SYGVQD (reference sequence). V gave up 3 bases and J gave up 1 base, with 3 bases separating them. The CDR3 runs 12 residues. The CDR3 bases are TGCGCCAGCAGTGATACGAACACTGAAGCTTTCTTT. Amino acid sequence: CASSDTNTEAFF.

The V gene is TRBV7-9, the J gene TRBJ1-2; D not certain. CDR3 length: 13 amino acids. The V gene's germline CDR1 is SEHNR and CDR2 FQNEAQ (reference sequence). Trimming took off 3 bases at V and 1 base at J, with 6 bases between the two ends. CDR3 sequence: CASSFEINYGYTF. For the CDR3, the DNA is TGTGCCAGCAGCTTTGAAATTAACTATGGCTACACCTTC.

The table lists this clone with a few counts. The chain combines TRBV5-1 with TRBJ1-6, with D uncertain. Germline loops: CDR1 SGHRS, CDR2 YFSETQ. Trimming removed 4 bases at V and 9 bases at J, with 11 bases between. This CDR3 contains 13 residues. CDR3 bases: TGCGCCAGCAGCCCGGGGTGGGGTTCACCCCTCCACTTT. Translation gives CASSPGWGSPLHF.

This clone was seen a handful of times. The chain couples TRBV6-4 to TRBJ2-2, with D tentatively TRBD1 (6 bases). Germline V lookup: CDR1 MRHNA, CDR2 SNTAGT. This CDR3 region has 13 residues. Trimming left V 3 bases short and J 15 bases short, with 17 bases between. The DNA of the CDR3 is TGTGCCAGCAGTGATTCGGAAACAGGGATTTTGTTTTTT. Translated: CASSDSETGILFF.

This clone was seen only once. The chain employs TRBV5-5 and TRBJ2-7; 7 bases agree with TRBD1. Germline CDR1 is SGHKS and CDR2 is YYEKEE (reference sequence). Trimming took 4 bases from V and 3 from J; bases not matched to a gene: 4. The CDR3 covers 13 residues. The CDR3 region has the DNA TGTGCCAGCAGCGATACAGGGGTCTACGAGCAGTACTTC. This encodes CASSDTGVYEQYF.

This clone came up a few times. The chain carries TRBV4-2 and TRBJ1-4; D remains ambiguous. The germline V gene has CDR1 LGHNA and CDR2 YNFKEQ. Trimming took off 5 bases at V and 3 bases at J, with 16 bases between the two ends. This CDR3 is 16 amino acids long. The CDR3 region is CASSFTVGVPNEKLFF. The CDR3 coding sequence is TGTGCCAGCAGCTTCACGGTCGGGGTGCCTAATGAAAAACTGTTTTTT.

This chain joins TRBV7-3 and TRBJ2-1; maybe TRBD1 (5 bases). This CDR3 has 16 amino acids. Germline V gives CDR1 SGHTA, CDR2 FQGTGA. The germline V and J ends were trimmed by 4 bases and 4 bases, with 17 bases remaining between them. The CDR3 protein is CASSSEGAIRYNEQFF. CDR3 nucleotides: TGTGCCAGCAGCTCAGAAGGGGCGATTCGTTACAATGAGCAGTTCTTC.

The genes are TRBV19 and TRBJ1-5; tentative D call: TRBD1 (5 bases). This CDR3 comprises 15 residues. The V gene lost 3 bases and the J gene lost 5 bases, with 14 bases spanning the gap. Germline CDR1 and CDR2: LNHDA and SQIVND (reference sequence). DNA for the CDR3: TGTGCCAGTAGTATTTGGGCTAACAGGCATCAGCCCCAGCATTTT. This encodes CASSIWANRHQPQHF.

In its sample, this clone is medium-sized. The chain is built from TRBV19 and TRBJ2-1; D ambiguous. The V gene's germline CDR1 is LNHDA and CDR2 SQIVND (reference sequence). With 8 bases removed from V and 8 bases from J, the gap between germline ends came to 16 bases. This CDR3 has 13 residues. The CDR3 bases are TGTGCCAGTCGAATTTTAGAGATGGATGAGCAGTTCTTC. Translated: CASRILEMDEQFF.

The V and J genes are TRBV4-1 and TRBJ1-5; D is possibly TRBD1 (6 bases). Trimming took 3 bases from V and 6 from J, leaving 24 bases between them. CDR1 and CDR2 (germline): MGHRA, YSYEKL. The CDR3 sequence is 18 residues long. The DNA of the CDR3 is TGCGCCAGCAGCCATTTTATTCCGGGACACTTCTTAGGTCAGCCCCAGCATTTT. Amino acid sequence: CASSHFIPGHFLGQPQHF.

In DNA form, the CDR3 reads TGTGCCAGCAGTCTCACCAGGGGACCGGGACGGTATGGCTACACCTTC. It codes for CASSLTRGPGRYGYTF. The rearrangement links TRBV7-2 to TRBJ1-2; possible D gene TRBD1, 6 bases. Trimming shortened V by 6 bases and J by 5 bases, and 22 bases separated the two germline ends. The V gene's germline CDR1 is SGHTA and CDR2 FQGNSA. The CDR3 has 16 amino acids.

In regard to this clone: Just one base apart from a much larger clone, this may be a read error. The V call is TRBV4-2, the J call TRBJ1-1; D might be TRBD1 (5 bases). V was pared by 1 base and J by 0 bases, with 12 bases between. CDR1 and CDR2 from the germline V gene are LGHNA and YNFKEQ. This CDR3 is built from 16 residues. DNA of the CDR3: TGTGCCAGCAGCCAAGGTCTGGCAGGGCTGAACACTGAAGCTTTCTTT. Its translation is CASSQGLAGLNTEAFF.

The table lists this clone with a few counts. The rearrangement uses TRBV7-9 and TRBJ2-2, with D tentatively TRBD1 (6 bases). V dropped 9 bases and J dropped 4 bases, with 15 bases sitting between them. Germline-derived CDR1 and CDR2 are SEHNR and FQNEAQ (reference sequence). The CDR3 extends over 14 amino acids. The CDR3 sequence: CASTPGTSTGELFF. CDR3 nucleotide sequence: TGTGCCAGTACTCCGGGGACAAGCACCGGGGAGCTGTTTTTT.

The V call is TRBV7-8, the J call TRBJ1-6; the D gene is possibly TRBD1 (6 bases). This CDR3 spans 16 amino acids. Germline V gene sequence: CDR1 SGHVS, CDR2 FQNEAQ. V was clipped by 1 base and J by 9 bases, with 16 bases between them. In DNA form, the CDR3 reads TGTGCCAGCAGCTTAGTGGGTGAGGGGGTAGGTTCACCCCTCCACTTT. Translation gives CASSLVGEGVGSPLHF.

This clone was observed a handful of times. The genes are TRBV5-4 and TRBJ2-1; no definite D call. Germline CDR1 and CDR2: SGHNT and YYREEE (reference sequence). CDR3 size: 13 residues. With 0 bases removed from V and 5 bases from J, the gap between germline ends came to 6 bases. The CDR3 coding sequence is TGTGCCAGCAGCTTGGGACCGAACAATGAGCAGTTCTTC. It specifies CASSLGPNNEQFF.

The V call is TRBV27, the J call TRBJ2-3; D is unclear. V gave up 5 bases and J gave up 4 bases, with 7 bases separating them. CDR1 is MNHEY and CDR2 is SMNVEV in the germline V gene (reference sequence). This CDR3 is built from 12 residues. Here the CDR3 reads CASSGVADTQYF. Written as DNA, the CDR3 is TGTGCCAGCAGTGGGGTAGCAGATACGCAGTATTTT.

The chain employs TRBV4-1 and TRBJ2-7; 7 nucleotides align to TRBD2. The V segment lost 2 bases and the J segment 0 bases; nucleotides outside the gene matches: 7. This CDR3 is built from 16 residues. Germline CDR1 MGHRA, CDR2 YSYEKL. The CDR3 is CASSQSSGGSSYEQYF. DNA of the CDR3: TGCGCCAGCAGCCAAAGCTCCGGCGGGAGCTCCTACGAGCAGTACTTC.

CDR3 amino acids: CASSDSPAALRVYNEQFF. Written as DNA, the CDR3 is TGCGCCAGCAGTGATTCTCCAGCGGCCCTAAGGGTGTACAATGAGCAGTTCTTC. The chain uses TRBV10-2 and TRBJ2-1; a weak D match, TRBD2 (5 bases). CDR3 length equals 18 residues. Germline V lookup: CDR1 WSHSY, CDR2 SAAADI. V was cut by 3 bases and J by 4 bases, with 22 bases left in between.

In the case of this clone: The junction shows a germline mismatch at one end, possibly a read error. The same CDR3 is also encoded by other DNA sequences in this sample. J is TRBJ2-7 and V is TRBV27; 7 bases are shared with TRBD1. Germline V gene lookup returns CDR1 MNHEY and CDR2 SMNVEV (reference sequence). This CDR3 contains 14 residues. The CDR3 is CASRGTELSYEQYF. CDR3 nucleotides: TGTGCCAGCAGGGGGACAGAACTCTCCTATGAGCAGTACTTC.

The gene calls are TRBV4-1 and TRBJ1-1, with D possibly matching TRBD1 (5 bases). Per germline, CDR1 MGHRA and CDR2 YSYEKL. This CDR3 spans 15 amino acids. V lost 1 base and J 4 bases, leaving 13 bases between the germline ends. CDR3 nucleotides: TGCGCCAGCAGCCAAGGGGGACGCCTCTTCACTGAAGCTTTCTTT. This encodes CASSQGGRLFTEAFF.

The CDR3, as DNA: TGCGCCAGCAGTCAATACATAGGAAGATGCCCCTGCCCAGGGTCCAGGAGAGATACGCAGTATTTT. Its protein product is CASSQYIGRCPCPGSRRDTQYF. The chain has TRBV23-1 and TRBJ2-3; TRBD1 is a possible D gene (5 bases). TRBV23-1 is placed among ORFs of uncertain function. Trimming pared 1 base from V and 5 bases from J, leaving 34 bases between. The CDR3 has 22 amino acids.

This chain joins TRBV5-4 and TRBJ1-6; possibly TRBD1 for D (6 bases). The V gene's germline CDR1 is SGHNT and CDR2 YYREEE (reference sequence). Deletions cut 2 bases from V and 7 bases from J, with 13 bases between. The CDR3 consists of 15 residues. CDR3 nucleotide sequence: TGTGCCAGCAGCTTAGGACGGGGGGCGAATTCACCCCTCCACTTT. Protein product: CASSLGRGANSPLHF.

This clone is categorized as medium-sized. CDR3 sequence: CASSFGTSGEEQYF. The CDR3 nucleotides are TGTGCCAGCAGCTTCGGGACTAGCGGGGAGGAGCAGTACTTC. The chain recombines TRBV7-9 with TRBJ2-7, with TRBD2 matching over 13 bases. The germline CDR1 and CDR2 sequences are SEHNR and FQNEAQ (reference sequence). The CDR3 is 14 residues long. V trimming: 3 bases; J trimming: 7 bases; junction bases outside the gene matches: 3.

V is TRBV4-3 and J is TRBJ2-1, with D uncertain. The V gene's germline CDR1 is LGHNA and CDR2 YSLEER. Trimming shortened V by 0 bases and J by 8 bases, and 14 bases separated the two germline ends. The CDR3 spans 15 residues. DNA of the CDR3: TGCGCCAGCAGCCAAGATCCGAATCCCGGCGATGAGCAGTTCTTC. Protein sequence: CASSQDPNPGDEQFF.

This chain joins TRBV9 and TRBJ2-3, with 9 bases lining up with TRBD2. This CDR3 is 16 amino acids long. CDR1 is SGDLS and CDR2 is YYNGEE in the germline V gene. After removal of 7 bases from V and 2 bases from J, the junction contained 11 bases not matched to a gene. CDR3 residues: CASSASAGGNTDTQYF. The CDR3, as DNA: TGTGCCAGCTCAGCTTCAGCGGGAGGTAACACAGATACGCAGTATTTT.

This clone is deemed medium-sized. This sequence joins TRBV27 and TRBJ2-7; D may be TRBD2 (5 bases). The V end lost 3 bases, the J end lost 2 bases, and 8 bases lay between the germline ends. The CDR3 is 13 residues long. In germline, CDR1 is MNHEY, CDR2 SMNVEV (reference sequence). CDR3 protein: CASSFGRTYEQYF. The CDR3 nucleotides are TGTGCCAGCAGTTTTGGGAGAACCTACGAGCAGTACTTC.